The clone carrying this T cell receptor beta chain was seen a single time. Germline V gives CDR1 MGHRA, CDR2 YSYEKL. V was pared by 0 bases and J by 7 bases, with 8 bases of the junction left unmatched. The CDR3 totals 15 residues. The data were taken from a study of technical replicates of blood from a few donors. The method was immunoSEQ multiplex PCR; TCRdb's version includes in-frame clones alone and lacks a portion of them. The table includes roughly 60,000 clones, around 88% detected once. Sequencing used PBMCs. This receptor was obtained from a human donor in good health. Some clones in this sample may be carry-over from other donors' samples. This chain connects TRBV4-1 to TRBJ2-7; TRBD1 agrees at 8 bases. CDR3 residues: CASSQDAGGLGEQYF. For the CDR3, the DNA is TGCGCCAGCAGCCAAGATGCAGGGGGCTTGGGTGAGCAGTACTTC.